This T cell receptor (beta chain) is drawn from a study of shared clonotypes between healthy human individuals. Notes on the study in general: Approximately 5.4% of naive CD4 clonotypes were common to a handful of donors.

Concerning this clone: The antigen is unknown.

The V end lost 2 bases, the J end lost 2 bases, and 10 bases lay between the germline ends. Germline-derived CDR1 and CDR2 are PRHDT and FYEKMQ (reference sequence). This CDR3 spans 14 amino acids. Only in-frame clones appear in the TCRdb table, and some are missing; sequencing was by immunoSEQ multiplex PCR. The profile shows roughly 1,800,000 clones, 85% to 95% of them singletons. Cells designated naive CD8 were CD45RO-negative and were positively selected for CCR7, with terminally differentiated effector memory CD45RA+ cells excluded. The chain couples TRBV13 to TRBJ2-7; no definite D call. The clonotype comes from a man younger than 30 in good health. Sequencing was performed on naive CD8+ T cells sorted from blood. The CDR3 DNA is TGTGCCAGCAGCTTAAATGTGGCCCCCTACGAGCAGTACTTC. Its translation: CASSLNVAPYEQYF.